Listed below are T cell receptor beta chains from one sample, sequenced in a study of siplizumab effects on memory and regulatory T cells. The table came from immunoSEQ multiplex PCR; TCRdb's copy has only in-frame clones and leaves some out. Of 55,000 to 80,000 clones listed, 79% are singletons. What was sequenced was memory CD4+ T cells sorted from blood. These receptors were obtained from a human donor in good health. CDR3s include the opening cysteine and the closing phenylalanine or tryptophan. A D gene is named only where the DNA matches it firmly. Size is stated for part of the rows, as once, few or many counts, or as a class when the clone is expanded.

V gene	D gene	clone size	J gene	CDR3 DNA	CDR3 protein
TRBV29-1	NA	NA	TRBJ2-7	TGCAGCGTTGCCTCAGATTCCCTCTCCTACGAGCAGTACTTC	CSVASDSLSYEQYF
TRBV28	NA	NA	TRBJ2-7	TGTGCCAGCAGTCCGACTGGGGGGTTATCCTACGAGCAGTACTTC	CASSPTGGLSYEQYF
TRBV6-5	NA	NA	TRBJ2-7	TGTGCCAGCAGTGACCGGGTAATATACGAGCAGTACTTC	CASSDRVIYEQYF
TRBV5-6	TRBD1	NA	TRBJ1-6	TGTGCCAGCAGCAGGGGAGGGGGACAGGGCACTTCACCCCTCCACTTT	CASSRGGGQGTSPLHF
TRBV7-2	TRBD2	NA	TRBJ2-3	TGTGCCAGCAGCTTCTCAGCGGGGGGGGCCACAGATACGCAGTATTTT	CASSFSAGGATDTQYF
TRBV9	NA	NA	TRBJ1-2	TGTGCCAGCAGCGTAGTAGGGGGAGGGTATGGCTACACCTTC	CASSVVGGGYGYTF
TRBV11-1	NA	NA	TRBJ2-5	TGTGCCAGCAGCTTAGGCAGGGCTGGGGAGACCCAGTACTTC	CASSLGRAGETQYF
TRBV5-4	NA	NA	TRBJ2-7	TGTGCCAGCAGCTCGACGGCTTACGAGCAGTACTTC	CASSSTAYEQYF
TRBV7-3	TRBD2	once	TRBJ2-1	TGTGCCAGCAGCTCCATCCAGCGGGGGGCTTACAATGAGCAGTTCTTC	CASSSIQRGAYNEQFF
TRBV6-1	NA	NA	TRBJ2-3	TGTGCCAGCAGTGAATACAGGACAGATACGCAGTATTTT	CASSEYRTDTQYF
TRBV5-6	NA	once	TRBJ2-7	TGTGCCAGCAGCTTGGAAGCCGGTCGCTACGAGCAGTACTTC	CASSLEAGRYEQYF
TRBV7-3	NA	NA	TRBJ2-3	TGTGCCAGCAGCTTAAGAGATACCCGGCCGCAGTATTTT	CASSLRDTRPQYF
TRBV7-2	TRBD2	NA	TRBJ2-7	TGTGCCAGCAGCTTAAAGCTAGCGGGGCTCAGCTCCTACGAGCAGTACTTC	CASSLKLAGLSSYEQYF
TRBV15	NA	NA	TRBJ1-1	TGTGCCACCAGCAGAGATGGGCAGGGGAACACTGAAGCTTTCTTT	CATSRDGQGNTEAFF
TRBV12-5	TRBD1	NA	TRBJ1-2	TGTGCTAGTGGTTTGCCAGCAGACAGGGTTCTTGATTCCAGTTATGGCTACACCTTC	CASGLPADRVLDSSYGYTF